Sequencing of this TCR beta chain was carried out in a study of regulatory T cells in long-lasting Graves disease. The CDR3 consists of 13 residues. Deletions cut 2 bases from V and 8 bases from J, with 12 bases between. Germline-derived CDR1 and CDR2 are MRHNA and SNTAGT. Both iRepertoire HTBI primers and Arm-PCR of CDR3 regions were used to build the TCR beta libraries. TCRdb re-analysed the multiplex PCR reads in MiXCR, keeping a single row per CDR3 protein. The table lists 400,000 to 500,000 distinct CDR3 sequences, approximately 15% of them singletons, with about a sixth in the top ten. Stated time point: newly diagnosed GD, antithyroid drugs for less than 3 months. The TCR library was made from RNA that had been extracted from PBMCs in TRIzol. This sample also appeared in a second study, on T cells in Graves' hyperthyroidism and ophthalmopathy. Per that study: Using the HTBI primer set, a first-round RT-PCR was run on the TCR CDR3.

V usage is TRBV6-4 and J usage is TRBJ1-1; D not certain. The receptor was derived from a woman aged 45-59 years with Graves disease. The sample in question was peripheral blood mononuclear cells (PBMCs), obtained at new diagnosis, from a patient treated with antithyroid drugs. CDR3 loop: CASSDSRVEEAFF. In nucleotides, the CDR3 is TGTGCCAGCAGTGACAGCCGAGTTGAAGAAGCTTTCTTT.